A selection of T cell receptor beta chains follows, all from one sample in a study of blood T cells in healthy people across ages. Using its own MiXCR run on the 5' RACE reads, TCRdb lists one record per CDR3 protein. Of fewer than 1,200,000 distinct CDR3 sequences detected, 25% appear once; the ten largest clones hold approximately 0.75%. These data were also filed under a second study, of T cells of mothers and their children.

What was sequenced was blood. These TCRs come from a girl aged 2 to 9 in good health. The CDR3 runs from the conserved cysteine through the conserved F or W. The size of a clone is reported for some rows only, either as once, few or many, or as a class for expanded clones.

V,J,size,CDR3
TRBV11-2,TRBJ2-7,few,CASSLELDSTYEQYF
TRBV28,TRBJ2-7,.,CASSLVRTGYEQYF
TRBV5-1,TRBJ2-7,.,CASSLSGGGHEQYF
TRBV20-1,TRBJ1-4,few,CSARKQETNEKLFF
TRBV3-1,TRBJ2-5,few,CASSQKGPLQMYQETQYF
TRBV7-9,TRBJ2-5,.,CASSSYSTETQYF
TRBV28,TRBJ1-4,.,CASRACVVGNEKLFF
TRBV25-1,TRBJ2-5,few,CASRSREETQYF
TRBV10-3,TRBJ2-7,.,CAIRAASGNEQYF
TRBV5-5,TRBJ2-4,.,CASSQTGLAKNIQYF
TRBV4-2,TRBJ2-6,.,CASSQTDSWSGANVLTF
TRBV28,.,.,CASIIRSYEQYF
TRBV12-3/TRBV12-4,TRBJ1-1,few,CASRRETETTEAFF
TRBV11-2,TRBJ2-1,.,CASSLTTSRRDNEQFF
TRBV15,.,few,CATSRGLAGNHNEQFF
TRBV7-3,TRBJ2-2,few,CASSLWGPTAGELFF
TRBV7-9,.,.,CASSPIVSYEQYF
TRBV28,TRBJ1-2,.,CASSSSGGRVYGYTF
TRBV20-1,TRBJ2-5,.,CSASSGTSGRLETQYF
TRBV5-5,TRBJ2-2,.,CASSLDGRDIGELFF
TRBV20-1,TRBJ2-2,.,CSARAGLAGGRRYGGELFF
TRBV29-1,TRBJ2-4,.,CGVSELAGKNIQYF
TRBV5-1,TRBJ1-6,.,CASSLEKNSPLHF
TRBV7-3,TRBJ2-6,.,CASSLTTGSGANVLTF
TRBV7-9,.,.,CASSALAGKRRTEQFF
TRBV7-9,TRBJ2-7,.,CASSQVDLDEQYF
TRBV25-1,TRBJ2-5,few,CASTFLETQYF
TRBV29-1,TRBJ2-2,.,CSVPTGYPGELFF
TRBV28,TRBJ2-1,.,CASSSDRREDEQFF
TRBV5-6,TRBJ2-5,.,CASSLGPMQETQYF
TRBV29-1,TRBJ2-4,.,CSVLSPSNTQYF
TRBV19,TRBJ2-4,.,CASAGTGKNIQYF
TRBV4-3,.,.,CASSQDVSTTSYEQYF
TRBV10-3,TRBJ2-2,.,CAIGTGEIGELFF
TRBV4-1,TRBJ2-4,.,CASSQVFSGAKNIQYF
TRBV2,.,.,CASAGGTNEQYF
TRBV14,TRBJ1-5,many,CASSQELGQPQHF
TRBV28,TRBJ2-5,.,CASRLRAQETQYF
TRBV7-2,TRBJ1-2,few,CASSLNPGGGGYTF
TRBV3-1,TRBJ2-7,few,CASSQGVSGPYEQYF
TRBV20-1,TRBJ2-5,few,CSAQTSGGVGDQETQYF
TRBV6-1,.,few,CATSSTWKETQYF
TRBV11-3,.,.,CASSPGGSVETQYF
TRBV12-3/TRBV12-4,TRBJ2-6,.,CASRERQGFGANVLTF
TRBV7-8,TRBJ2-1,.,CASSPTFGTGSSEQFF
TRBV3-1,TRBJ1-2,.,CASSNRDLSYGYTF
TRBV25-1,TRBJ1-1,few,CASSENTANTEAFF
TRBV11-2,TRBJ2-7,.,CASSAGQFSYKQYF
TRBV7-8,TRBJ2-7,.,CASSLTRLGEQYF
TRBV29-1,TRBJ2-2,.,CSVEDLGELFF
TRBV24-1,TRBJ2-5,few,CAKPTGQVGETQYF
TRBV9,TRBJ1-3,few,CASSVDPDAYSGNTIYF
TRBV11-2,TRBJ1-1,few,CASSSEDEAFF
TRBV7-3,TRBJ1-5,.,CASSVTIGQPQHF
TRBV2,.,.,CASSAEVSYEQYF
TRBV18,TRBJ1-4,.,CASSPGHSTNEKLFF